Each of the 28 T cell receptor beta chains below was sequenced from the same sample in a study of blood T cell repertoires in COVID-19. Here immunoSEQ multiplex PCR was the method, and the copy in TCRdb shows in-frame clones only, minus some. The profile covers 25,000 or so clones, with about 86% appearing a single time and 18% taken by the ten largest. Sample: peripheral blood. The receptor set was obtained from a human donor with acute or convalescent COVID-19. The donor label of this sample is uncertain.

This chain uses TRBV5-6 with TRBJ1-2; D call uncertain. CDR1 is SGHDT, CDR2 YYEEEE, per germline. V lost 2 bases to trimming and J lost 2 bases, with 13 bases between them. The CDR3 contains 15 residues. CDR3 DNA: TGTGCCAGCAGCTTAAAGAGTATCGGGAACTATGGCTACACCTTC. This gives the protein CASSLKSIGNYGYTF.

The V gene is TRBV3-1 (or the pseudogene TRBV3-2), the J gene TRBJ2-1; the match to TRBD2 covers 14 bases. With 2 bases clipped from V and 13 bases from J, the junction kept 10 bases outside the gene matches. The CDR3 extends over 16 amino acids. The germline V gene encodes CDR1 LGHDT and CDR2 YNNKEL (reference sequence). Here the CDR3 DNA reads TGTGCCAGCAGCCAACACGGACTAGCGGGGGGCCCCGTCCAGTTCTTC. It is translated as CASSQHGLAGGPVQFF.

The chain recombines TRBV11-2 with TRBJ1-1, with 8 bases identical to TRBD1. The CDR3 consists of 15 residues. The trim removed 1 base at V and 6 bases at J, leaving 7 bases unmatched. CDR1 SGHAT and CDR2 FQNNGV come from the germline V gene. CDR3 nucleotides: TGTGCCAGCAGCTTAGTCTTCGGACAGGGCGCTGAAGCTTTCTTT. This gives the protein CASSLVFGQGAEAFF.

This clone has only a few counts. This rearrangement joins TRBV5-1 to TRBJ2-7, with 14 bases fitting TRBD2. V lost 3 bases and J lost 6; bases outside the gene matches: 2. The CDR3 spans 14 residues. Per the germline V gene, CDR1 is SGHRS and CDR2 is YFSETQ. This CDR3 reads CASSSTSGRVEQYF. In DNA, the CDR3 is TGCGCCAGCAGCTCGACTAGCGGGAGGGTCGAGCAGTACTTC.

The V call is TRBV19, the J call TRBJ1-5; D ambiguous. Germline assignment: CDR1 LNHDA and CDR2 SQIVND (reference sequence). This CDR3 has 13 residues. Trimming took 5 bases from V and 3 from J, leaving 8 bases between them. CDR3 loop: CASSASHNQPQHF. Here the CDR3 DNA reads TGTGCCAGTAGTGCCTCACACAATCAGCCCCAGCATTTT.

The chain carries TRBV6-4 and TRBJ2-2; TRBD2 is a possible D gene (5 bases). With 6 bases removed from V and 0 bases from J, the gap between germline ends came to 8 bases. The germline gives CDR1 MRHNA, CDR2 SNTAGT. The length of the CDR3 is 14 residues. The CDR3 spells CASSGLANTGELFF. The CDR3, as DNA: TGTGCCAGCAGCGGACTTGCGAACACCGGGGAGCTGTTTTTT.

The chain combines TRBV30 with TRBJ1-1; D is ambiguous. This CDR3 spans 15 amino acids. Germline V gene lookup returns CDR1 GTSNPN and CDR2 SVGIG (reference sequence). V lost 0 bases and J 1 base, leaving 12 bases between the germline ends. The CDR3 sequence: CAWSVLQVGNTEAFF. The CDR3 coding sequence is TGTGCCTGGAGTGTACTTCAGGTCGGGAACACTGAAGCTTTCTTT.

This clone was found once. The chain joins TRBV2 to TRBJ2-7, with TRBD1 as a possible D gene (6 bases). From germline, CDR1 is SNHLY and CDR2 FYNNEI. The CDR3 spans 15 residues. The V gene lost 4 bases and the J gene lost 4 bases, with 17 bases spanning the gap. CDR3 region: CASSGTGQLRYEQYF. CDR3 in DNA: TGTGCCAGCAGTGGGACGGGACAACTTCGGTACGAGCAGTACTTC.

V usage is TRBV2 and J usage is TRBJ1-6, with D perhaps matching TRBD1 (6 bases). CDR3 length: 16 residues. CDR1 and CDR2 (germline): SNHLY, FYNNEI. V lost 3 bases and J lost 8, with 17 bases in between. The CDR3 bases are TGTGCCAGCAGTGACCTACCCAGGGGTCCGCATTCACCCCTCCACTTT. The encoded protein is CASSDLPRGPHSPLHF. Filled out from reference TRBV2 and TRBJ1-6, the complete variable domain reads EPEVTQTPSHQVTQMGQEVILRCVPISNHLYFYWYRQILGQKVEFLVSFYNNEISEKSEIFDDQFSVERPDGSNFTLKIRSTKLEDSAMYFCASSDLPRGPHSPLHFGNGTRLTVT.

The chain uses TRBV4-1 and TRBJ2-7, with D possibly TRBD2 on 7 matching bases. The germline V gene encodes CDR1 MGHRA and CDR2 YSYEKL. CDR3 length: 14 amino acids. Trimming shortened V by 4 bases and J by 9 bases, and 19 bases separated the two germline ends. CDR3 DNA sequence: TGCGCCAGCAGCCTACCAGGCGGGGGCCGAGGGCAGTACTTC. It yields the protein CASSLPGGGRGQYF.

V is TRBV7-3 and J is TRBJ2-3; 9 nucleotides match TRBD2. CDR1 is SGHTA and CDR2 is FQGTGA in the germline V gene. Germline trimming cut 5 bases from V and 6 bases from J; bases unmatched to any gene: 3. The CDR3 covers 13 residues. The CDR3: CASSTTSGDTQYF. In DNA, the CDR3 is TGTGCCAGCAGCACCACTAGCGGGGATACGCAGTATTTT. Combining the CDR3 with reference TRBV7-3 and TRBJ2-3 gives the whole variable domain GAGVSQTPSNKVTEKGKYVELRCDPISGHTALYWYRQSLGQGPEFLIYFQGTGAADDSGLPNDRFFAVRPEGSVSTLKIQRTERGDSAVYLCASSTTSGDTQYFGPGTRLTVL.

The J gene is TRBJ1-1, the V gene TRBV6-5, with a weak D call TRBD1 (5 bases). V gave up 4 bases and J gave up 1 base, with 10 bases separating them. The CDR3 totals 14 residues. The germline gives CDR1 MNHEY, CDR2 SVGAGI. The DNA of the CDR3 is TGTGCCAGCAGTTCCCGGACAACGAACACTGAAGCTTTCTTT. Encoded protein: CASSSRTTNTEAFF.

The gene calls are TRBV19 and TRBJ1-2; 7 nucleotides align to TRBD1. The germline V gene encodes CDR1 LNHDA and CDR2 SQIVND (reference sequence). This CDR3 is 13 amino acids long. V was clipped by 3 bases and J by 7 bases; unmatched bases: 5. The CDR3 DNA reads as TGTGCCAGTAGTATGCCCGGACAGGCTGGCTACACCTTC. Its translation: CASSMPGQAGYTF.

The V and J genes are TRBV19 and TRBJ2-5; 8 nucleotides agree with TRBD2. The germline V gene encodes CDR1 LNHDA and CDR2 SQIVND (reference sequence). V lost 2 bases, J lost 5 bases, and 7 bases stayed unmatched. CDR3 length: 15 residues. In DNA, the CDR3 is TGTGCCAGTAGTATAATTCCCGGGAGGGTGGAGACCCAGTACTTC. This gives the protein CASSIIPGRVETQYF.

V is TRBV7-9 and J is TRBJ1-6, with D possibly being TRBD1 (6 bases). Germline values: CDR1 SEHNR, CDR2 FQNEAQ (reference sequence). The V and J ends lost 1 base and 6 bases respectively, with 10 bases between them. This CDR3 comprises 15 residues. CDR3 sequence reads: CASSLGPGVNSPLHF. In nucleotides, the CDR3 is TGTGCCAGCAGCTTAGGGCCAGGGGTTAATTCACCCCTCCACTTT.

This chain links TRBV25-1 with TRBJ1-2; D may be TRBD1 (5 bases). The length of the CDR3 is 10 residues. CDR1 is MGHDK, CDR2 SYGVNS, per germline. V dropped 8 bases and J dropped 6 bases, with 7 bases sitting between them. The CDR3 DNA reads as TGTGCCAGCCAAGGGGATGGCTACACCTTC. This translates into CASQGDGYTF.

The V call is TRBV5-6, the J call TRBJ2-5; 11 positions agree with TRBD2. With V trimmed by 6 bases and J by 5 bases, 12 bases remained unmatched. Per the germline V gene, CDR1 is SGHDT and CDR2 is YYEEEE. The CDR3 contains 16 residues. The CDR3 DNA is TGTGCCAGCACCTGGAGTAGCGGGAGGGCCGGGGAGACCCAGTACTTC. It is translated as CASTWSSGRAGETQYF.

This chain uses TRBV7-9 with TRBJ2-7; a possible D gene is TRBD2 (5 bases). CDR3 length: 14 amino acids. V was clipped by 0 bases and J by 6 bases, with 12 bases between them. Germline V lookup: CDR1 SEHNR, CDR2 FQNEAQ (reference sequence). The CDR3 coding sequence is TGTGCCAGCAGCTTAGCGGCGCTAGCTAGCGAGCAGTACTTC. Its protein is CASSLAALASEQYF. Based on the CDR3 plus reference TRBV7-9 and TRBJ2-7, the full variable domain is DTGVSQNPRHKITKRGQNVTFRCDPISEHNRLYWYRQTLGQGPEFLTYFQNEAQLEKSRLLSDRFSAERPKGSFSTLEIQRTEQGDSAMYLCASSLAALASEQYFGPGTRLTVT.

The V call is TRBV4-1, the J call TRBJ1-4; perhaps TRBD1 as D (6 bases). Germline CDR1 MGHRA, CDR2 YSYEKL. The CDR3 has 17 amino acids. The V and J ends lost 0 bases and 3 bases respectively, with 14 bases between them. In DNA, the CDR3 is TGCGCCAGCAGCCAAGATGGCCAGGGGACGGCTAATGAAAAACTGTTTTTT. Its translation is CASSQDGQGTANEKLFF.

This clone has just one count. This CDR3 is CASSQGAGTGKSGELFF. The CDR3 nucleotides are TGCGCCAGCAGCCAAGGGGCCGGGACAGGGAAGTCCGGGGAGCTGTTTTTT. The V call is TRBV4-3, the J call TRBJ2-2; 9 positions agree with TRBD1. There are 17 residues in the CDR3. The V and J ends lost 1 base and 6 bases, in that order; junction bases with no gene match: 9. Germline loops: CDR1 LGHNA, CDR2 YSLEER.

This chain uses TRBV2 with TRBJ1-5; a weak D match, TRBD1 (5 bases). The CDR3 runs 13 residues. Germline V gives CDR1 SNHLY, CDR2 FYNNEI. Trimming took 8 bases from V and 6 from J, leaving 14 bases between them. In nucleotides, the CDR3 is TGTGCCAGCCACACAGGTGGGCCTCAGCCCCAGCATTTT. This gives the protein CASHTGGPQPQHF.

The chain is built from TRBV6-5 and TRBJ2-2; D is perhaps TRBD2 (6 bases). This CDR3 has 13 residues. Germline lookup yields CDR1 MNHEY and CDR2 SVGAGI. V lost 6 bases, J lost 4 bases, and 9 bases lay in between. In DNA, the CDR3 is TGTGCCAGCAGCTTGACTAGCACCGGGGAGCTGTTTTTT. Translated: CASSLTSTGELFF.

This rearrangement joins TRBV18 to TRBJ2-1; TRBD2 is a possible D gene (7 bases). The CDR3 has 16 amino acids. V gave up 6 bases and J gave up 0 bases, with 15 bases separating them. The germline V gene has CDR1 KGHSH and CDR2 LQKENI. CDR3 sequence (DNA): TGTGCCAGCTCCAGCGACGGGGGGCGCTCCTACAATGAGCAGTTCTTC. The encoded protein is CASSSDGGRSYNEQFF.

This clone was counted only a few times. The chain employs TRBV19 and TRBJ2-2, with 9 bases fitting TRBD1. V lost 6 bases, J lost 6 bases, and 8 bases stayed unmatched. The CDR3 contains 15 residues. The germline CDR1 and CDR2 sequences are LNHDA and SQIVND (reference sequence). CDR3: CASRAGQGKAGELFF. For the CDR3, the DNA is TGTGCCAGTAGGGCGGGACAGGGAAAGGCCGGGGAGCTGTTTTTT.

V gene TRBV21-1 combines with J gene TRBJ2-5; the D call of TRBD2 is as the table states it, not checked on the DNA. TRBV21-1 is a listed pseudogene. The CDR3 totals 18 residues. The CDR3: CASSPPPRSSGIQETQYF. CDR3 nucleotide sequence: TGTGCCAGCAGCCCACCCCCTCGCTCCAGCGGGATCCAAGAGACCCAGTACTTC.

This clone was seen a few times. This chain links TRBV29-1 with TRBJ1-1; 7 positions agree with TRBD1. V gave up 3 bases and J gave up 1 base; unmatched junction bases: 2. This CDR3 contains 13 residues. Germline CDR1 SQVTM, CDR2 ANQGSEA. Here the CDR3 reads CSVDTGANTEAFF. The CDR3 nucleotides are TGCAGCGTTGACACAGGGGCGAACACTGAAGCTTTCTTT.

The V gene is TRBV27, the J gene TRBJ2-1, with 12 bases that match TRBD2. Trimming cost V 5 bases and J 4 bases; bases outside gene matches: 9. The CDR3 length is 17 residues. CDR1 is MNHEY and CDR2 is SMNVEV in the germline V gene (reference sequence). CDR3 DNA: TGTGCCAGCAGTCCGTTCCCTAGCGGGGGGGTTTACAATGAGCAGTTCTTC. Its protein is CASSPFPSGGVYNEQFF.

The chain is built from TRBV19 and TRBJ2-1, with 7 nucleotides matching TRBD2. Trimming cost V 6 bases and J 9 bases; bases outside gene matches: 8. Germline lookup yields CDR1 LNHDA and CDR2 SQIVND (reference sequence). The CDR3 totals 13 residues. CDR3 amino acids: CASRPGGGGEQFF. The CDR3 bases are TGTGCCAGTAGACCCGGCGGGGGAGGTGAGCAGTTCTTC.